The clone carrying this TCR beta chain was picked up a small number of times. This entry belongs to a study of T-cell reconstitution after alpha-beta-depleted transplantation in children. Germline V CDR1 and CDR2: DFQATT, SNEGSKA (reference sequence). V lost 0 bases, J lost 1 base, and 7 bases stayed unmatched. CDR3 length: 16 amino acids. Researchers prepared the TCRbeta library using unique molecular identifiers, the study reports. MiXCR, applied by TCRdb to the PCR reads, yields one record per CDR3 protein. The sample lists 600,000 to 700,000 distinct CDR3 sequences, approximately 17% occurring once.

The V gene is TRBV20-1, the J gene TRBJ2-3; 7 bases are shared with TRBD1. The sample was PBMCs from the stem cell graft donor, taken from the stem cell graft. This receptor was identified in a human donor who donated a stem cell graft to a child with acute myeloid leukemia. CDR3 sequence (DNA): TGCAGTGCTAGAGACGGTTTGAGGGGGCGCACAGATACGCAGTATTTT. Translation gives CSARDGLRGRTDTQYF.